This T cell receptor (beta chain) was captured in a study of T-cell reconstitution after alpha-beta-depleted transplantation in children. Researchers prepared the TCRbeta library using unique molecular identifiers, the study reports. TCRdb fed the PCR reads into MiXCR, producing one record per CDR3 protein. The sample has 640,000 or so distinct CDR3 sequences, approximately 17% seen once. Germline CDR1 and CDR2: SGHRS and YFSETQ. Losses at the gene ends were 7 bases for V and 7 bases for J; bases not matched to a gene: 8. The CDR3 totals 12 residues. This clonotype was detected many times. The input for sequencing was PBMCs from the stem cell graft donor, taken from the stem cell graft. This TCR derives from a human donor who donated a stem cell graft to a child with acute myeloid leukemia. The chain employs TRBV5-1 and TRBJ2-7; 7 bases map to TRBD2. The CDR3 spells CASVHGAGEQYV. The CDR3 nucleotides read TGCGCCAGCGTCCATGGAGCGGGGGAGCAGTACGTC.